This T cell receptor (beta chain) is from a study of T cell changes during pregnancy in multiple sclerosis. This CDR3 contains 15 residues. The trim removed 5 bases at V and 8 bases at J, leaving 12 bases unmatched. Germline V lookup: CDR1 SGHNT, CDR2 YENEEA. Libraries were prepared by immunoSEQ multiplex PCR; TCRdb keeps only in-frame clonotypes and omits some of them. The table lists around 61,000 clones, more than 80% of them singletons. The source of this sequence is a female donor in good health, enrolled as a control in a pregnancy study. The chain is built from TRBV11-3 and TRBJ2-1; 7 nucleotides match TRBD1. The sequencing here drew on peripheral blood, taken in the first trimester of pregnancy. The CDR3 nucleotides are TGTGCCAGCAGCACCCGACAGGGCTTGAGGGATGAGCAGTTCTTC. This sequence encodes CASSTRQGLRDEQFF.